This TCR beta chain was found in a study of CD8 T cells in ankylosing spondylitis. MiXCR, run by TCRdb on the 5' RACE reads, gives a single entry per CDR3 protein. The data show about 250,000 distinct CDR3 sequences, roughly 25% seen once. Whole-study results and caveats: Relatively rare in peripheral blood, disease-linked clones were also CD8+. A TCR beta motif of under 10 highly homologous variants seemed to mark ankylosing spondylitis blood. Reactive arthritis synovial fluid and blood previously showed some of these motif variants.

The sample holds many counts of this clonotype. Its specificity is not known. There are 15 residues in the CDR3. With 3 bases clipped from V and 6 bases from J, the junction kept 7 bases outside the gene matches. Germline lookup yields CDR1 DFQATT and CDR2 SNEGSKA (reference sequence). Sequenced material: blood, either unsorted or a sorted T cell fraction (not recorded which). This chain links TRBV20-1 with TRBJ1-6; 8 bases agree with TRBD1. The clonotype originates from a male donor with ankylosing spondylitis or in good health (not recorded which). This CDR3 reads CSASLPGQANSPLHF. The DNA of the CDR3 is TGCAGTGCTAGTCTTCCGGGACAGGCTAATTCACCCCTCCACTTT.